This T cell receptor (beta chain) was retrieved from a study of blood T cell repertoires in COVID-19. Study as a whole: From T cells, B-cell-depleted T cells, or PBMCs came the material, which was cDNA or gDNA.

CDR3 size: 13 residues. V shed 6 bases and J shed 9 bases, with 12 bases lying between them. The germline CDR1 and CDR2 sequences are SGHVS and FQNEAQ. Study processing details: Amplifying reference gene primers gave estimates of nucleated cell counts. Only in-frame clones appear in the TCRdb table, and some are missing; sequencing was by immunoSEQ multiplex PCR. The V and J calls and clone size are taken from that table; D and trimming were inferred from the DNA. The sample lists 130,000 to 150,000 clones; roughly 89% were seen once. The sample was peripheral blood. This sequence was found in a woman between 50 and 59 years old with acute or convalescent COVID-19. The chain couples TRBV7-8 to TRBJ1-6; tentative D call: TRBD1 (5 bases). The chain's CDR3 is CASRIGGTSPLHF. CDR3 DNA: TGTGCCAGCAGAATCGGGGGTACTTCACCCCTCCACTTT.